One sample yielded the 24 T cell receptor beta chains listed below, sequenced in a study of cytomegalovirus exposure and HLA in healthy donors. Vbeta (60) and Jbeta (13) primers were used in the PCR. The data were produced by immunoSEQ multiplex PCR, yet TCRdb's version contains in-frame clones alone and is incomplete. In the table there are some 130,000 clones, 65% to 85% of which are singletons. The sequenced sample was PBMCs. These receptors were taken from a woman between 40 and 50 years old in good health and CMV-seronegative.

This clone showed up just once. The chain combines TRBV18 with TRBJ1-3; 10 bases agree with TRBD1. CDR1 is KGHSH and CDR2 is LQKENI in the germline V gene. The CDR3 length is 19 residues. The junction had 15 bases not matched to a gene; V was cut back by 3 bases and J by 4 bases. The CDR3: CASSPPPGQGSVWGNTIYF. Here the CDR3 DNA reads TGTGCCAGCTCACCTCCGCCGGGACAGGGGTCGGTGTGGGGAAACACCATATATTTT.

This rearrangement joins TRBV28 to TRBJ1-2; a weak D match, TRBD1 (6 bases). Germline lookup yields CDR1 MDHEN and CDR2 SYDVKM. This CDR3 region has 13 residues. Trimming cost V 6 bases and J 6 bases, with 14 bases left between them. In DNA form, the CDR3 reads TGTGCCAGCAGATACAGGGAGTGGAATGGCTACACCTTC. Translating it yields CASRYREWNGYTF.

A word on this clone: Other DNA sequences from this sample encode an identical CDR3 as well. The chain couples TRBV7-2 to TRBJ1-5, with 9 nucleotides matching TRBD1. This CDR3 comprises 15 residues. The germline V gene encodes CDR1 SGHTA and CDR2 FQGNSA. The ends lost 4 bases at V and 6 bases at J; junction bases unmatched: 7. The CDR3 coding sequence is TGTGCCAGCAGCTACTACAGGGGGCCGAGTCAGCCCCAGCATTTT. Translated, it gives CASSYYRGPSQPQHF.

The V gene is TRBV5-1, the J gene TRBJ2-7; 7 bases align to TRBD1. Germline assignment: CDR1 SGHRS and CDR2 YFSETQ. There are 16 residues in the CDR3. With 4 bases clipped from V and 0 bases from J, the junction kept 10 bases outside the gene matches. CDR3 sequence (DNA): TGCGCCAGCAGCCTCGCGCTCGGACAGGCCTCCTACGAGCAGTACTTC. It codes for CASSLALGQASYEQYF.

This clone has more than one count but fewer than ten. CDR3: CASSQTSGTQPVAYEQYF. For the CDR3, the DNA is TGCGCCAGCAGTCAGACTAGCGGGACTCAACCTGTAGCCTACGAGCAGTACTTC. This sequence joins TRBV23-1 and TRBJ2-7, with 11 bases fitting TRBD2. TRBV23-1 is assigned to the ORF class and has an uncertain function. J lost 2 bases, V lost 3 bases, and 12 bases had no gene match. The CDR3 runs to 18 residues.

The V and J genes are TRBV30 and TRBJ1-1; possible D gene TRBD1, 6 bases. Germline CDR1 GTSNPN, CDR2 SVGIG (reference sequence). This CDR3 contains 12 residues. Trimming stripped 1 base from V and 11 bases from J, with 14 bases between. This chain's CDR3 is CAWSGSVGGAFF. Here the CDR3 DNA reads TGTGCCTGGAGTGGGTCTGTTGGGGGCGCTTTCTTT.

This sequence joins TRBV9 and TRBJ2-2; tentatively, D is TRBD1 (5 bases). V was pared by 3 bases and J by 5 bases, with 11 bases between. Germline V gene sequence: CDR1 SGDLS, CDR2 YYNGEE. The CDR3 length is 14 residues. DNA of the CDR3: TGTGCCAGCAGCGCTACAGGTTGGACCGGGGAGCTGTTTTTT. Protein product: CASSATGWTGELFF. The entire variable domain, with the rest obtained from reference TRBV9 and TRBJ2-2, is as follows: DSGVTQTPKHLITATGQRVTLRCSPRSGDLSVYWYQQSLDQGLQFLIQYYNGEERAKGNILERFSAQQFPDLHSELNLSSLELGDSALYFCASSATGWTGELFFGEGSRLTVL.

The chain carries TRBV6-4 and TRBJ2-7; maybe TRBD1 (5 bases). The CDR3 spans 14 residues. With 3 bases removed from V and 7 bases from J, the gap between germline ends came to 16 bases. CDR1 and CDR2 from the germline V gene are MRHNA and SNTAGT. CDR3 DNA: TGTGCCAGCAGTGAACAGGCCCAGGGTGGGGAGCAGTACTTC. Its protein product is CASSEQAQGGEQYF.

CDR3 sequence (DNA): TGTGCCTGGATGGCTGGACAGGTGTACCAAGAGACCCAGTACTTC. Amino acids: CAWMAGQVYQETQYF. The rearrangement uses TRBV30 and TRBJ2-5; 7 nucleotides line up with TRBD1. CDR3 length: 15 residues. V lost 4 bases and J lost 0; bases outside the gene matches: 8. CDR1 is GTSNPN and CDR2 is SVGIG in the germline V gene (reference sequence).

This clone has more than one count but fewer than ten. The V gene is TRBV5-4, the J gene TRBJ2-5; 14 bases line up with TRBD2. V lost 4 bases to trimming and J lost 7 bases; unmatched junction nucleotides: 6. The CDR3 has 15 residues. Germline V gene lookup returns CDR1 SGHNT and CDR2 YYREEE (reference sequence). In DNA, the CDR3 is TGTGCCAGCAGCATGACTAGCGGGAGGGGGGGGACCCAGTACTTC. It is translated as CASSMTSGRGGTQYF.

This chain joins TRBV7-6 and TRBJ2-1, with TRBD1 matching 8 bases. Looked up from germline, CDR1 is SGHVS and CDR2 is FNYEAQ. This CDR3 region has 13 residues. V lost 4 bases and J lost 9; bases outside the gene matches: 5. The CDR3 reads CASSYNRGSEQFF. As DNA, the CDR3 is TGTGCCAGCAGCTATAACAGGGGGTCTGAGCAGTTCTTC.

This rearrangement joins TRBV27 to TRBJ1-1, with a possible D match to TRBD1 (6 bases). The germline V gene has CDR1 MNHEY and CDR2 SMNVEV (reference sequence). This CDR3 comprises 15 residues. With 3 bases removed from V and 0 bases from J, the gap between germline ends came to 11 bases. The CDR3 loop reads CASSFDRRMNTEAFF. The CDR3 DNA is TGTGCCAGCAGTTTTGACAGGAGAATGAACACTGAAGCTTTCTTT.

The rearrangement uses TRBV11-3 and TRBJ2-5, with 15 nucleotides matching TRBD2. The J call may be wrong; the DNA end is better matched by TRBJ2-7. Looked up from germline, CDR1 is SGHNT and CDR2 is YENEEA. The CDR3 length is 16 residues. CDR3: CASSSRTSGGAYEQYF. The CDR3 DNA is TGTGCCAGCAGCTCCCGGACTAGCGGGGGGGCCTACGAGCAGTACTTC.

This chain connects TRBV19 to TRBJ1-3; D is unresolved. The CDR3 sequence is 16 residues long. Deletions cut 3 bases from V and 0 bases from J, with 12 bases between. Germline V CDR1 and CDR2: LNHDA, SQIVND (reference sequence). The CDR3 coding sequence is TGTGCCAGTAGTATTCAGGAACCTTTCTCTGGAAACACCATATATTTT. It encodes CASSIQEPFSGNTIYF. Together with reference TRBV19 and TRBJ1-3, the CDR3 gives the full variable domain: DGGITQSPKYLFRKEGQNVTLSCEQNLNHDAMYWYRQDPGQGLRLIYYSQIVNDFQKGDIAEGYSVSREKKESFPLTVTSAQKNPTAFYLCASSIQEPFSGNTIYFGEGSWLTVV.

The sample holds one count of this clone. CDR3 amino acids: CASSLIARGTNEKLFF. CDR3 nucleotides: TGTGCCAGCAGTTTGATCGCCCGAGGGACTAATGAAAAACTGTTTTTT. The chain couples TRBV28 to TRBJ1-4; no reliable D call. This CDR3 is 16 amino acids long. The V gene lost 3 bases and the J gene lost 2 bases, with 13 bases spanning the gap. CDR1 and CDR2 from the germline V gene are MDHEN and SYDVKM.

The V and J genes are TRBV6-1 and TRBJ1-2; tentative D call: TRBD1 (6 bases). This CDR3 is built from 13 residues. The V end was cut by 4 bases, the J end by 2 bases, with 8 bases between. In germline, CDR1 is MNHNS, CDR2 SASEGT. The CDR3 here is CASSGGQNYGYTF. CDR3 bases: TGTGCCAGCAGTGGGGGGCAGAACTATGGCTACACCTTC.

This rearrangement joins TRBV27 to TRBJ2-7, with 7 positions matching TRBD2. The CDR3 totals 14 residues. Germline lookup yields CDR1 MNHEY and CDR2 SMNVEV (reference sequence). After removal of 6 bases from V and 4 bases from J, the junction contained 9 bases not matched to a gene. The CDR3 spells CASRIVQGGYEQYF. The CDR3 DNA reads TGTGCCAGCAGGATCGTCCAGGGAGGGTACGAGCAGTACTTC.

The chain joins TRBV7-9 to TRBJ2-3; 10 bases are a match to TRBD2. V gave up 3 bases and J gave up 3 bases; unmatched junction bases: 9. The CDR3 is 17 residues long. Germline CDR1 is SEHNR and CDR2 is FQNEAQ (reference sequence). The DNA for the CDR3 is TGTGCCAGCAGCTTTTATGCTAGCGGGAGCGGTACAGATACGCAGTATTTT. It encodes CASSFYASGSGTDTQYF.

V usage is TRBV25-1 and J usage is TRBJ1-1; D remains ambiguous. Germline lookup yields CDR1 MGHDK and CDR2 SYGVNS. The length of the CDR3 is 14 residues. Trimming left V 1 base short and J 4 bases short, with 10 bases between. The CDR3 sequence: CASSELGRSTEAFF. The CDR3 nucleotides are TGTGCCAGCAGTGAATTGGGTAGGAGCACTGAAGCTTTCTTT.

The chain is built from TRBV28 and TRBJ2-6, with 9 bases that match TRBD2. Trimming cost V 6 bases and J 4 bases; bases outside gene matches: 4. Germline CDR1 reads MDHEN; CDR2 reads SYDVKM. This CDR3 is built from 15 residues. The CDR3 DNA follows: TGTGCCAGCAGCCTAGCGGGAACCGGGGCCAACGTCCTGACTTTC. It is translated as CASSLAGTGANVLTF.

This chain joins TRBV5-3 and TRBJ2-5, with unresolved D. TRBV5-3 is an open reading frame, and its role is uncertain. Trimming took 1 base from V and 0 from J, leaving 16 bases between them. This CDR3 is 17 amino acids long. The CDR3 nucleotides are TGTGCCAGAAGCTTGACCCCGCTAGTGCTGTACCAAGAGACCCAGTACTTC. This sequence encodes CARSLTPLVLYQETQYF.

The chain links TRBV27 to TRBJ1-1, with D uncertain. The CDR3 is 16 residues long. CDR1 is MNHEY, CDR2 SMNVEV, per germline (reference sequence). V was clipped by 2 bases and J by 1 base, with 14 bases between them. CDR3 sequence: CASSLRFGEPNTEAFF. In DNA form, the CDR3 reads TGTGCCAGCAGTTTACGATTCGGAGAACCGAACACTGAAGCTTTCTTT.

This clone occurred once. The CDR3 reads CASVTGTSGGFNHGEQFF. DNA of the CDR3: TGTGCCAGCGTCACCGGGACTAGCGGGGGGTTTAACCACGGTGAGCAGTTCTTC. The J gene is TRBJ2-1, the V gene TRBV28; 15 nucleotides align to TRBD2. The V segment lost 8 bases and the J segment 9 bases; nucleotides outside the gene matches: 17. This CDR3 has 18 residues. Germline V lookup: CDR1 MDHEN, CDR2 SYDVKM.

CDR3 sequence: CASSHGTGVLREQYF. CDR3 nucleotide sequence: TGTGCCAGCAGCCATGGGACAGGGGTTCTGAGGGAGCAGTACTTC. The chain joins TRBV14 to TRBJ2-7; 10 nucleotides align to TRBD1. CDR3 length: 15 amino acids. From germline, CDR1 is SGHDN and CDR2 FVKESK. V lost 3 bases, J lost 7 bases, and 9 bases stayed unmatched.